These 10 T cell receptor beta chains share one sample of origin, sequenced in a study of OX40 agonist ivuxolimab in advanced cancers. Repertoires were generated with immunoSEQ multiplex PCR, while TCRdb's copy carries only in-frame clones and drops some. The sample shows 65,000 to 80,000 clones, 80% to 90% of them seen only once. The starting material was CD4+ or CD8+ T cells sorted from blood, obtained in a trial of the OX40 agonist ivuxolimab. These receptors were collected from an adult with an advanced solid tumor such as melanoma, head and neck, liver or kidney cancer.

This clone came up a few times. The chain uses TRBV11-3 and TRBJ1-1, with 10 bases lining up with TRBD1. The CDR3 loop spans 14 amino acids. In germline, CDR1 is SGHNT, CDR2 YENEEA. J was trimmed by 6 bases and V by 1 base; bases with no gene match: 2. CDR3 protein: CASSLAGTGAEAFF. The DNA of the CDR3 is TGTGCCAGCAGCTTAGCTGGGACAGGGGCTGAAGCTTTCTTT. The entire variable domain, with the rest obtained from reference TRBV11-3 and TRBJ1-1, is as follows: EAGVVQSPRYKIIEKKQPVAFWCNPISGHNTLYWYLQNLGQGPELLIRYENEEAVDDSQLPKDRFSAERLKGVDSTLKIQPAELGDSAVYLCASSLAGTGAEAFFGQGTRLTVV.

This sequence joins TRBV5-1 and TRBJ2-5; no definite D call. This CDR3 is built from 13 residues. The V end lost 0 bases, the J end lost 13 bases, and 16 bases lay between the germline ends. Germline CDR1 reads SGHRS; CDR2 reads YFSETQ. CDR3 residues: CASSLGGGLSGYF. The CDR3 DNA follows: TGCGCCAGCAGCTTGGGAGGTGGCCTATCGGGGTACTTC. The variable domain in full, completed from reference TRBV5-1 and TRBJ2-5, reads KAGVTQTPRYLIKTRGQQVTLSCSPISGHRSVSWYQQTPGQGLQFLFEYFSETQRNKGNFPGRFSGRQFSNSRSEMNVSTLELGDSALYLCASSLGGGLSGYFGPGTRLLVL.

DNA for the CDR3: TGTGCCAGCAGCTTAGGGCGGCGGGAAGAGGCCGACAATGAGCAGTTCTTC. This codes for CASSLGRREEADNEQFF. The chain employs TRBV11-3 and TRBJ2-1; D is perhaps TRBD2 (6 bases). V was trimmed by 1 base and J by 5 bases, leaving 18 bases between them. Germline V gene data show CDR1 as SGHNT and CDR2 as YENEEA. CDR3 length: 17 residues.

CDR3 DNA: TGTGCCAGCAGCTTACACACCGGGGAGCTGTTTTTT. The encoded protein is CASSLHTGELFF. The chain employs TRBV7-6 and TRBJ2-2; D uncertain. The CDR3 is 12 residues long. With 2 bases removed from V and 3 bases from J, the gap between germline ends came to 1 base. The germline V gene encodes CDR1 SGHVS and CDR2 FNYEAQ.

This clone came up once. The CDR3 is CSAHTLSYEQYF. The DNA of the CDR3 is TGCAGCGCCCATACACTCTCCTACGAGCAGTACTTC. The chain combines TRBV29-1 with TRBJ2-7, with unresolved D. The CDR3 has 12 residues. The V end was cut by 7 bases, the J end by 0 bases, with 10 bases between. Germline values: CDR1 SQVTM, CDR2 ANQGSEA.

The CDR3 loop reads CASSLDGPNQPQHF. Written as DNA, the CDR3 is TGTGCCAGCAGCTTGGACGGACCTAATCAGCCCCAGCATTTT. The chain links TRBV11-2 to TRBJ1-5; D is undetermined. Germline-derived CDR1 and CDR2 are SGHAT and FQNNGV. There are 14 residues in the CDR3. V was trimmed by 3 bases and J by 4 bases, leaving 10 bases between them.

The chain carries TRBV7-2 and TRBJ2-5; no clear D. The CDR3 sequence is 14 residues long. V was shortened by 6 bases and J by 2 bases, with 13 bases between the two germline ends. The germline CDR1 and CDR2 sequences are SGHTA and FQGNSA. The CDR3 sequence is CASSPYQLQETQYF. The CDR3 coding sequence is TGTGCCAGCAGTCCTTACCAGCTACAAGAGACCCAGTACTTC.

The V and J genes are TRBV7-3 and TRBJ2-5; the match to TRBD1 covers 8 bases. Germline-derived CDR1 and CDR2 are SGHTA and FQGTGA. The CDR3 runs 15 residues. V lost 3 bases, J lost 4 bases, and 7 bases stayed unmatched. DNA for the CDR3: TGTGCCAGCAGCTTCTCACACGGACAGGGAGAGACCCAGTACTTC. The encoded protein is CASSFSHGQGETQYF.

The count of this clone is one. The chain employs TRBV9 and TRBJ2-5, with 8 positions matching TRBD2. Trimming cost V 0 bases and J 5 bases; bases outside gene matches: 6. This CDR3 has 15 residues. Germline V gene data show CDR1 as SGDLS and CDR2 as YYNGEE. CDR3: CASSVVAGGPETQYF. In DNA, the CDR3 is TGTGCCAGCAGCGTAGTGGCGGGAGGTCCGGAGACCCAGTACTTC.

This sequence joins TRBV21-1 and TRBJ2-7; the table's D gene call, TRBD1, was not cross checked with the DNA. TRBV21-1 is designated a pseudogene. This CDR3 spans 15 amino acids. The CDR3 reads CASFPRDREPYEQYF. The CDR3 DNA reads as TGTGCCAGCTTTCCCCGGGACAGGGAACCCTACGAGCAGTACTTC.